Listed below are T cell receptor beta chains from one sample, sequenced in a study of blood T cell repertoires in COVID-19. The table came from immunoSEQ multiplex PCR; TCRdb's copy has only in-frame clones and leaves some out. The data hold around 150,000 clones, with approximately 82% observed a single time. Sequenced input: peripheral blood. Source of these receptors: a man between 60 and 75 years old who had recovered from COVID-19. CDR3s include the opening cysteine and the closing phenylalanine or tryptophan. A D gene is named only where the DNA matches it firmly. Some rows mark clone size as missing; the rest say once, few, many or name a class of expanded clone.

length,V,size,J,D,DNA,CDR3
14,TRBV2,.,TRBJ2-2,.,TGTGCCAGCAGTGGAAACAGGGCGACCGGGGAGCTGTTTTTT,CASSGNRATGELFF
16,TRBV5-1,.,TRBJ1-6,TRBD1,TGCGCCAGCAGCTCTAGTACCGGGACAGGGGTTTCTCCCCTCCACTTT,CASSSSTGTGVSPLHF
14,TRBV11-1,.,TRBJ1-1,TRBD1,TGTGCCAGCAGCTCACAGGGGGCGATCACTGAAGCTTTCTTT,CASSSQGAITEAFF
13,TRBV7-2,.,TRBJ2-1,.,TGTGCCAGCAGCTTAGAAGTCCGAGATGAGCAGTTCTTC,CASSLEVRDEQFF
15,TRBV11-3,.,TRBJ2-1,.,TGTGCCAGCAGCTTTGAGGGTGTTGGCTACAATGAGCAGTTCTTC,CASSFEGVGYNEQFF
15,TRBV25-1,.,TRBJ1-4,.,TGTGCCAGCAGTCCCACCGGGGATAACATTGAAAAACTGTTTTTT,CASSPTGDNIEKLFF
17,TRBV6-1,few,TRBJ2-1,TRBD2,TGTGCCAGCAGTGAAGCGCTCCTAGCGGGGGGTATCAATGAGCAGTTCTTC,CASSEALLAGGINEQFF
17,TRBV7-2,.,TRBJ2-1,TRBD2,TGTGCCAGCAGCTTAGAGTCCGGTCTAGCGGGAGCGAATGAGCAGTTCTTC,CASSLESGLAGANEQFF
13,TRBV12-3/TRBV12-4,many,TRBJ1-1,TRBD1,TGTGCCAGCCAAGGGACAGGACGCGCTGAAGCTTTCTTT,CASQGTGRAEAFF
16,TRBV7-8,.,TRBJ2-1,TRBD1,TGTGCCAGCAGAACCACAGGGGCGGGCTCCTACAATGAGCAGTTCTTC,CASRTTGAGSYNEQFF
17,TRBV9,once,TRBJ2-5,TRBD1,TGTGCCAGCAGCGTAGGAGGAGGGACAGGGGGGATTGAGACCCAGTACTTC,CASSVGGGTGGIETQYF
15,TRBV7-3,.,TRBJ2-1,TRBD2,TGTGCCAGCAGCTTAACTGGCGGGGGGTACAATGAGCAGTTCTTC,CASSLTGGGYNEQFF
15,TRBV7-3,.,TRBJ2-5,.,TGTGCCAGCAGCTTAAATGGGGGGTCCGAAGAGACCCAGTACTTC,CASSLNGGSEETQYF
15,TRBV4-3,.,TRBJ1-2,.,TGCGCCAGCAGCCAAGATAGTGGTTTTAACTATGGCTACACCTTC,CASSQDSGFNYGYTF
17,TRBV4-2,.,TRBJ2-1,TRBD2,TGTGCCAGCAGCCAAGATTTAGCGGGGACAACCTACAATGAGCAGTTCTTC,CASSQDLAGTTYNEQFF
14,TRBV6-5,.,TRBJ1-2,.,TGTGCCAGCATTCGGATGAAGGGAGTCGATGGCTACACCTTC,CASIRMKGVDGYTF
12,TRBV7-9,.,TRBJ2-1,.,TGTGCCAGCAGCCACACTAGTAATGAGCAGTTCTTC,CASSHTSNEQFF
14,TRBV6-4,.,TRBJ2-2,.,TGTGCCAGCAGCATGACTGTGAACACCGGGGAGCTGTTTTTT,CASSMTVNTGELFF
17,TRBV25-1,.,TRBJ1-2,.,TGTGCCAGCAGTGAATCTGACAGGATAACGGGGCTATATGGCTACACCTTC,CASSESDRITGLYGYTF
14,TRBV11-3,.,TRBJ2-3,.,TGTGCCAGCAGCTTAGGGTTAGCGACAGATACGCAGTATTTT,CASSLGLATDTQYF
16,TRBV27,.,TRBJ2-1,TRBD2,TGTGCCAGCAGTTTAGGGAGCGGGAGCTCCTACAATGAGCAGTTCTTC,CASSLGSGSSYNEQFF
13,TRBV7-2,.,TRBJ2-7,TRBD2,TGTGCCAGCAGCTTAGCAGCGGGACCTCCTGTGTACTTC,CASSLAAGPPVYF
13,TRBV12-3/TRBV12-4,.,TRBJ2-2,.,TGTGCCAGCAGCACAAAGAACACCGGGGAGCTGTTTTTT,CASSTKNTGELFF
13,TRBV6-5,.,TRBJ2-2,.,TGTGCCAGCAGTCAACAGGTTATTGGGGAGCTGTTTTTT,CASSQQVIGELFF
13,TRBV6-6,.,TRBJ1-6,.,TGTGCCAGCAGTTATACAGGAGATTCACCCCTCCACTTT,CASSYTGDSPLHF
16,TRBV2,.,TRBJ2-4,.,TGTGCCAGCAGTGATCGGGCAGGGCTAGCCAAAAACATTCAGTACTTC,CASSDRAGLAKNIQYF
17,TRBV4-1,.,TRBJ2-2,TRBD1,TGCGCCAGCAGCCTCTCTGGAGGGACAGGGATTATCGGGGAGCTGTTTTTT,CASSLSGGTGIIGELFF
15,TRBV5-1,.,TRBJ2-3,TRBD1,TGCGCCAGCAGGTCCGGGACAGGGGATGGAGATACGCAGTATTTT,CASRSGTGDGDTQYF
17,TRBV19,.,TRBJ2-3,TRBD2,TGTGCCAGTAGTGGGACTAGCGGGAGGGCGGGCACAGATACGCAGTATTTT,CASSGTSGRAGTDTQYF
16,TRBV2,.,TRBJ2-5,TRBD1,TGTGCCAGCAGTGAATTGGGCCAGGGGGCTGGTGAGACCCAGTACTTC,CASSELGQGAGETQYF
16,TRBV19,.,TRBJ1-3,.,TGTGCCAGTAGCTCCCGGCAGGGGTATATCGGAAACACCATATATTTT,CASSSRQGYIGNTIYF
15,TRBV4-2,few,TRBJ1-2,TRBD1,TGTGCCAGCAGCCAAGCGACAGGGATATTAGATGGCTACACCTTC,CASSQATGILDGYTF
13,TRBV5-4,once,TRBJ2-1,TRBD2,TGTGCCAGCAGACTAGCGGACTACAATGAGCAGTTCTTC,CASRLADYNEQFF
16,TRBV10-3,.,TRBJ2-3,TRBD1,TGTGCCATCAGTGAGCCCAGGGGGTTTGGCACAGATACGCAGTATTTT,CAISEPRGFGTDTQYF
14,TRBV6-5,.,TRBJ2-5,.,TGTGCCAGCAGCCCGGGGCGGGGCCAAGAGACCCAGTACTTC,CASSPGRGQETQYF
11,TRBV30,.,TRBJ2-5,.,TGTGCCTGGACTAACCAAGAGACCCAGTACTTC,CAWTNQETQYF
14,TRBV18,.,TRBJ2-2,.,TGTGCCAGCTCACCGCCAGGTAACACCGGGGAGCTGTTTTTT,CASSPPGNTGELFF
16,TRBV5-1,.,TRBJ2-1,TRBD1,TGCGCCAGCAGCTTGTTGGGGCAGGGGGTGGACGATGAGCAGTTCTTC,CASSLLGQGVDDEQFF
13,TRBV28,once,TRBJ2-7,TRBD1,TGTGCCAGCAGTCGGGGACAGGAAGGCGAGCAGTACTTC,CASSRGQEGEQYF
13,TRBV11-1,few,TRBJ2-2,.,TGTGCCAGCAGCTTATTAGGGGGCGGGGAGCTGTTTTTT,CASSLLGGGELFF
14,TRBV19,.,TRBJ1-5,TRBD1,TGTGCCAGTAGGCGACAGGGGGCGAGCCAGCCCCAGCATTTT,CASRRQGASQPQHF
14,TRBV7-2,.,TRBJ2-1,TRBD2,TGTGCCAGCAGCTCAGGGACTAGCGGGGTGCAGCAGTTCTTC,CASSSGTSGVQQFF
18,TRBV21-1,.,TRBJ1-6,.,TGTGCCAGCAGCAAAAAACCGGACCCGCCTGCGGGGATTTCTCCCCTCCACTTT,CASSKKPDPPAGISPLHF
14,TRBV18,once,TRBJ1-4,.,TGTGCCAGCTCACCATTGCGGGCTAATGAAAAACTGTTTTTT,CASSPLRANEKLFF
17,TRBV19,.,TRBJ1-5,TRBD1,TGTGCCAGTAGTGCTCCTGCCGGGACAGGGAGGAATCAGCCCCAGCATTTT,CASSAPAGTGRNQPQHF
16,TRBV2,.,TRBJ2-5,TRBD2,TGTGCCAGCAGACTCGGGACTAGCGGGGGCCAAGAGACCCAGTACTTC,CASRLGTSGGQETQYF
16,TRBV7-2,.,TRBJ2-7,TRBD2,TGTGCCAGCAGCTTAGTTGGCACTAGCGGGGGTTGGGAGCAGTACTTC,CASSLVGTSGGWEQYF
14,TRBV28,.,TRBJ2-2,.,TGTGCCAGCGGTAGGGGTATCAACACCGGGGAGCTGTTTTTT,CASGRGINTGELFF
15,TRBV14,once,TRBJ1-3,.,TGTGCCAGCAGCCAAGATTGGGTGACAGGAAACACCATATATTTT,CASSQDWVTGNTIYF
14,TRBV9,.,TRBJ2-3,.,TGTGCCAGCAGCGTAAAGTGGGGGGCAGATACGCAGTATTTT,CASSVKWGADTQYF
13,TRBV19,.,TRBJ2-7,.,TGTGCCAGTAGTATAGATCAGGGTTACGAGCAGTACTTC,CASSIDQGYEQYF
14,TRBV10-3,.,TRBJ1-1,TRBD1,TGTGCCATCAGTGATGACAGGGCAGTTTTTGAAGCTTTCTTT,CAISDDRAVFEAFF
16,TRBV5-4,once,TRBJ2-1,TRBD2,TGTGCCAGCAGCCCACACCTTCAACCTAGCGGCGGTGAGCAGTTCTTC,CASSPHLQPSGGEQFF
13,TRBV6-2/TRBV6-3,once,TRBJ1-1,.,TGTGCCAGCAGTTACCTACAGGGCACTGAAGCTTTCTTT,CASSYLQGTEAFF
15,TRBV5-4,.,TRBJ2-1,TRBD1,TGTGCCAGCAGCTTGGAAACAGGGGTCTACAATGAGCAGTTCTTC,CASSLETGVYNEQFF
14,TRBV5-1,few,TRBJ1-4,.,TGCGCCAGCAGCTCTTCCGGGGTAACCGAAAAACTGTTTTTT,CASSSSGVTEKLFF
15,TRBV6-5,.,TRBJ1-2,.,TGTGCCAGCAGTTACGGGGGGGCGCCTAACTATGGCTACACCTTC,CASSYGGAPNYGYTF
13,TRBV7-2,.,TRBJ2-1,TRBD2,TGTGCCAGCAGCTTAGCGTTGGAGCGGGAGCGGTTCTTC,CASSLALERERFF
16,TRBV7-8,.,TRBJ1-5,.,TGTGCCAGCAGCTTGGCAGGGACTCTCTCAGGGCAGCCCCAGCATTTT,CASSLAGTLSGQPQHF
15,TRBV10-3,.,TRBJ1-6,TRBD1,TGTGCCATCCGGGACAGGGAATTGGACAATTCACCCCTCCACTTT,CAIRDRELDNSPLHF